These 32 T cell receptor beta chains came from one sample sequenced in a study of blood T cell repertoires in COVID-19. TCRdb keeps only in-frame clones here, not all; method: immunoSEQ multiplex PCR. The sample yields around 260,000 clones, 85% to 90% seen once. Sequenced sample: peripheral blood. The receptors originated from a man aged 30-40 years with acute or convalescent COVID-19.

About this clone: At one end the junction does not follow the germline gene, possibly because of a read error. The chain combines TRBV7-7 with TRBJ2-1; TRBD2 is a possible D gene (6 bases). This CDR3 is built from 17 residues. Germline V gene data show CDR1 as SSHAT and CDR2 as FNYEAQ (reference sequence). CDR3 region: CASSFKGRTTPENEQFF. The CDR3 DNA reads TGTGCTAGCAGCTTCAAAGGGCGGACTACGCCCGAGAATGAGCAGTTCTTC.

This sequence joins TRBV18 and TRBJ2-1; D possibly corresponds to TRBD1 (6 bases). The CDR3 has 16 residues. The germline gives CDR1 KGHSH, CDR2 LQKENI. Trimming shortened V by 3 bases and J by 0 bases, and 12 bases separated the two germline ends. The CDR3 reads CASSPQGSSSYNEQFF. DNA for the CDR3: TGTGCCAGCTCACCGCAGGGGTCCAGCTCCTACAATGAGCAGTTCTTC.

This chain connects TRBV27 to TRBJ2-6; 10 bases fit TRBD1. Germline loops: CDR1 MNHEY, CDR2 SMNVEV (reference sequence). The V segment lost 6 bases and the J segment 0 bases; nucleotides outside the gene matches: 11. The CDR3 is 19 amino acids. CDR3 DNA sequence: TGTGCCAGCAGCGTATGGGGACAGGGGTTCTTCTCTGGGGCCAACGTCCTGACTTTC. Residues: CASSVWGQGFFSGANVLTF.

This clone showed up just once. The rearrangement links TRBV5-1 to TRBJ2-1, with D possibly being TRBD1 (6 bases). The germline V and J ends were trimmed by 10 bases and 8 bases, with 22 bases remaining between them. Germline lookup yields CDR1 SGHRS and CDR2 YFSETQ. The CDR3 is 14 amino acids. CDR3 nucleotide sequence: TGCGCCTGTTCAGTAGGGGGTGGGTTTGATGAGCAGTTCTTC. Residues: CACSVGGGFDEQFF.

The chain has TRBV3-1 (or the pseudogene TRBV3-2) and TRBJ2-7, with D perhaps TRBD2 (6 bases). The CDR3 length is 14 residues. CDR1 and CDR2 from the germline V gene are LGHDT and YNNKEL (reference sequence). Trimming took off 5 bases at V and 9 bases at J, with 20 bases between the two ends. CDR3 in DNA: TGTGCCAGCAGCTCCATCCCCGGGACTTCAGGGCAGTACTTC. As protein: CASSSIPGTSGQYF.

The chain joins TRBV24-1 to TRBJ2-1, with 13 bases identical to TRBD2. The CDR3 runs 16 residues. The germline gives CDR1 KGHDR, CDR2 SFDVKD. Trimming removed 6 bases from V and 8 bases from J; junction bases left unmatched: 9. Written as DNA, the CDR3 is TGTGCCACCAGTATTACTAGCGGGAGGGCCGGGGATGAGCAGTTCTTC. Residues: CATSITSGRAGDEQFF.

This chain links TRBV7-6 with TRBJ2-1; TRBD2 agrees at 10 bases. CDR1 is SGHVS and CDR2 is FNYEAQ in the germline V gene. V lost 8 bases to trimming and J lost 13 bases; unmatched junction nucleotides: 20. The CDR3 loop spans 16 amino acids. The CDR3 region has the DNA TGTGCCAGCCAGCCGGCTCAGGAGGTAGCGGGAGGAGCTCAGTTCTTC. It specifies CASQPAQEVAGGAQFF.

V usage is TRBV28 and J usage is TRBJ2-1; 10 nucleotides line up with TRBD1. The CDR3 is made up of 14 amino acids. The germline CDR1 and CDR2 sequences are MDHEN and SYDVKM. V trimming: 8 bases; J trimming: 4 bases; junction bases outside the gene matches: 5. For the CDR3, the DNA is TGTGCCAGCGTTCGGGGACAGGGGTACAATGAGCAGTTCTTC. It encodes CASVRGQGYNEQFF.

Notes on this clone: This sample also contains other DNA sequences that code for the same CDR3. CDR3 residues: CASSLTGVNEKLFF. CDR3 sequence (DNA): TGTGCCAGCAGCTTGACAGGGGTGAATGAAAAACTGTTTTTT. The chain couples TRBV28 to TRBJ1-4, with 8 bases aligning to TRBD1. Germline CDR1 MDHEN, CDR2 SYDVKM. V was clipped by 6 bases and J by 5 bases; unmatched bases: 5. The CDR3 has 14 amino acids.

The chain couples TRBV19 to TRBJ2-1; 10 nucleotides align to TRBD1. The ends lost 6 bases at V and 7 bases at J; junction bases unmatched: 9. CDR1 and CDR2 from the germline V gene are LNHDA and SQIVND (reference sequence). The length of the CDR3 is 15 residues. The CDR3 region has the DNA TGTGCCAGTAGCCCGGCGACAGGGGGCCAAAATGAGCAGTTCTTC. Translation gives CASSPATGGQNEQFF.

The chain joins TRBV5-8 to TRBJ1-1; possibly TRBD1 for D (5 bases). CDR1 SGHTS and CDR2 YDEGEE come from the germline V gene. This CDR3 region has 13 residues. The ends were cut back, 9 bases at V and 3 bases at J, with 15 bases in the middle. The chain's CDR3 is CAIFRGSYTEAFF. The CDR3 region has the DNA TGTGCCATATTTCGGGGGTCGTACACTGAAGCTTTCTTT.

V usage is TRBV30 and J usage is TRBJ1-5; TRBD1 agrees at 11 bases. J was trimmed by 6 bases and V by 5 bases; bases with no gene match: 6. The CDR3 is 14 residues long. Looked up from germline, CDR1 is GTSNPN and CDR2 is SVGIG (reference sequence). The CDR3 DNA reads TGTGCCTGGCGGACAGGGGGCTGGGGTCAGCCCCAGCATTTT. Translated: CAWRTGGWGQPQHF.

The V gene is TRBV24-1, the J gene TRBJ2-1; 10 positions agree with TRBD1. This CDR3 is 15 amino acids long. CDR1 and CDR2 from the germline V gene are KGHDR and SFDVKD. The V segment lost 9 bases and the J segment 10 bases; nucleotides outside the gene matches: 14. The CDR3 nucleotides are TGTGCCACCGCAAAAAGGGACAGGGGCTCGTGGGAGCAGTTCTTC. Translated: CATAKRDRGSWEQFF.

The V and J genes are TRBV28 and TRBJ2-5; 7 bases are a match to TRBD2. The CDR3 sequence is 15 residues long. With 6 bases clipped from V and 4 bases from J, the junction kept 11 bases outside the gene matches. Germline V gives CDR1 MDHEN, CDR2 SYDVKM. The CDR3 DNA follows: TGTGCCAGCAGCTCCTCAGCGGGGCGGAGAGAGACCCAGTACTTC. The encoded protein is CASSSSAGRRETQYF.

The CDR3 DNA reads TGCGCCAGCAGCGGGTACGCAGCGGGACTAGCGGGAGAACGCAACCCCTACGAGCAGTACTTC. Translated: CASSGYAAGLAGERNPYEQYF. The chain combines TRBV10-2 with TRBJ2-7; TRBD2 matches 14 bases. Looked up from germline, CDR1 is WSHSY and CDR2 is SAAADI. V gave up 6 bases and J gave up 2 bases; unmatched junction bases: 21. This CDR3 is 21 amino acids long.

The V call is TRBV2, the J call TRBJ1-2; no reliable D call. CDR1 and CDR2 (germline): SNHLY, FYNNEI. The CDR3 is 12 residues long. Trimming cost V 3 bases and J 1 base, with 3 bases left between them. The CDR3 is CASSDSNYGYTF. The CDR3 DNA is TGTGCCAGCAGTGACAGTAACTATGGCTACACCTTC. The full variable domain, rest sourced from reference TRBV2 and TRBJ1-2, is EPEVTQTPSHQVTQMGQEVILRCVPISNHLYFYWYRQILGQKVEFLVSFYNNEISEKSEIFDDQFSVERPDGSNFTLKIRSTKLEDSAMYFCASSDSNYGYTFGSGTRLTVV.

The J gene is TRBJ2-7, the V gene TRBV4-1; 9 bases line up with TRBD1. The junction had 4 bases not matched to a gene; V was cut back by 1 base and J by 3 bases. Looked up from germline, CDR1 is MGHRA and CDR2 is YSYEKL. This CDR3 has 15 residues. The DNA of the CDR3 is TGCGCCAGCAGCCAAGCCGGGACAGGGAGCTACGAGCAGTACTTC. Protein: CASSQAGTGSYEQYF.

This chain uses TRBV5-4 with TRBJ1-1; D may be TRBD1 (5 bases). Trimming pared 4 bases from V and 6 bases from J, leaving 22 bases between. The CDR3 extends over 16 amino acids. Germline values: CDR1 SGHNT, CDR2 YYREEE (reference sequence). DNA of the CDR3: TGTGCCAGCAGCCCCCGACGACAGTCCTTGGGTGCTGAAGCTTTCTTT. Translation: CASSPRRQSLGAEAFF. Drawing the rest from reference TRBV5-4 and TRBJ1-1, the complete variable domain is ETGVTQSPTHLIKTRGQQVTLRCSSQSGHNTVSWYQQALGQGPQFIFQYYREEENGRGNFPPRFSGLQFPNYSSELNVNALELDDSALYLCASSPRRQSLGAEAFFGQGTRLTVV.

This chain links TRBV28 with TRBJ2-2; 10 bases fit TRBD2. Germline V gene sequence: CDR1 MDHEN, CDR2 SYDVKM. CDR3 length: 15 amino acids. J was trimmed by 6 bases and V by 6 bases; bases with no gene match: 7. As DNA, the CDR3 is TGTGCCAGCAGGGAACTTAGCGGGGGGCCCGGGGAGCTGTTTTTT. Translated, it gives CASRELSGGPGELFF.

The chain is built from TRBV5-8 and TRBJ1-1; 8 bases agree with TRBD1. V dropped 0 bases and J dropped 4; count of bases not matched to a gene: 8. The CDR3 totals 16 residues. From germline, CDR1 is SGHTS and CDR2 YDEGEE. This CDR3 reads CASSLGGWTGPTEAFF. CDR3 bases: TGTGCCAGCAGCTTGGGAGGCTGGACAGGGCCCACTGAAGCTTTCTTT.

This chain links TRBV7-3 with TRBJ1-5; D is possibly TRBD1 (5 bases). Trimming cost V 2 bases and J 7 bases, with 9 bases left between them. CDR3 length: 13 amino acids. The germline V gene has CDR1 SGHTA and CDR2 FQGTGA. In nucleotides, the CDR3 is TGTGCCAGCAGCTTACTCGGGGGGCAGCCCCAGCATTTT. It translates to CASSLLGGQPQHF.

The gene calls are TRBV28 and TRBJ2-7; TRBD1 matches 7 bases. Trimming took 3 bases from V and 1 from J; bases not matched to a gene: 9. Germline CDR1 and CDR2: MDHEN and SYDVKM. The CDR3 is made up of 16 amino acids. The DNA for the CDR3 is TGTGCCAGCAGTTTTGGGCCGGGACAGAGATCCTACGAGCAGTACTTC. It translates to CASSFGPGQRSYEQYF.

The chain links TRBV7-2 to TRBJ2-3; D uncertain. CDR1 is SGHTA, CDR2 FQGNSA, per germline. The CDR3 sequence is 13 residues long. Trimming took 2 bases from V and 2 from J, leaving 5 bases between them. CDR3 protein: CASSLIITDTQYF. CDR3 in DNA: TGTGCCAGCAGCTTAATTATCACAGATACGCAGTATTTT.

The CDR3 region is CASPLTSIQSGELFF. In nucleotides, the CDR3 is TGTGCCTCACCTTTGACTAGTATCCAGAGCGGGGAGCTGTTTTTT. V is TRBV30 and J is TRBJ2-2; possibly TRBD2 for D (6 bases). V lost 7 bases and J 7 bases, leaving 22 bases between the germline ends. The CDR3 covers 15 residues. Germline V gives CDR1 GTSNPN, CDR2 SVGIG (reference sequence). The complete variable domain, with remaining parts taken from reference TRBV30 and TRBJ2-2, reads SQTIHQWPATLVQPVGSPLSLECTVEGTSNPNLYWYRQAAGRGLQLLFYSVGIGQISSEVPQNLSASRPQDRQFILSSKKLLLSDSGFYLCASPLTSIQSGELFFGEGSRLTVL.

This chain joins TRBV27 and TRBJ2-7; 8 bases map to TRBD2. Germline V gene lookup returns CDR1 MNHEY and CDR2 SMNVEV (reference sequence). The CDR3 sequence is 19 residues long. J gave up 1 base and V 6 bases, and 20 bases lay outside the gene matches. CDR3 DNA: TGTGCCAGCAGACCTCCACGGGGGGGGGCGCGGGCCTTGTCCTACGAGCAGTACTTC. This translates into CASRPPRGGARALSYEQYF.

This chain connects TRBV10-3 to TRBJ2-2; 7 bases match TRBD1. V lost 4 bases and J lost 6; bases outside the gene matches: 8. The CDR3 sequence is 15 residues long. The V gene's germline CDR1 is ENHRY and CDR2 SYGVKD. CDR3 coding DNA: TGTGCCATCAGTGGGAACCCGACAGGGTCCGGGGAGCTGTTTTTT. This gives the protein CAISGNPTGSGELFF.

This clone was counted a few times. V gene TRBV5-8 combines with J gene TRBJ1-5; no reliable D call. Germline loops: CDR1 SGHTS, CDR2 YDEGEE. CDR3 length: 15 amino acids. The V end was cut by 0 bases, the J end by 5 bases, with 12 bases between. CDR3 nucleotide sequence: TGTGCCAGCAGCTTGGGGGCAGTACCCTATCAGCCCCAGCATTTT. It yields the protein CASSLGAVPYQPQHF. Together with reference TRBV5-8 and TRBJ1-5, the CDR3 gives the full variable domain: EAGVTQSPTHLIKTRGQQATLRCSPISGHTSVYWYQQALGLGLQFLLWYDEGEERNRGNFPPRFSGRQFPNYSSELNVNALELEDSALYLCASSLGAVPYQPQHFGDGTRLSIL.

V and J are TRBV9 and TRBJ2-3, with 13 bases lining up with TRBD2. Looked up from germline, CDR1 is SGDLS and CDR2 is YYNGEE. The CDR3 has 17 residues. V lost 0 bases and J lost 5; bases outside the gene matches: 6. CDR3 bases: TGTGCCAGCAGCGTAGTAGGACTAGCGGGAGTTGTAGATACGCAGTATTTT. Its protein product is CASSVVGLAGVVDTQYF.

This chain uses TRBV11-2 with TRBJ1-6; TRBD1 matches at 10 bases. This CDR3 has 13 residues. After removal of 8 bases from V and 8 bases from J, the junction contained 3 bases not matched to a gene. Germline V gives CDR1 SGHAT, CDR2 FQNNGV. The DNA of the CDR3 is TGTGCCAGCGGGACAGGGGTTTATTCACCCCTCCACTTT. Translating gives CASGTGVYSPLHF.

The CDR3 sequence is CASRPSTGSEQYF. The CDR3 DNA reads as TGCGCCAGCAGACCCTCCACTGGGAGCGAGCAGTACTTC. The J gene is TRBJ2-7, the V gene TRBV5-1; weak D call: TRBD2 (5 bases). This CDR3 spans 13 amino acids. V was shortened by 5 bases and J by 6 bases, with 15 bases between the two germline ends. Germline CDR1 SGHRS, CDR2 YFSETQ.

The chain has TRBV28 and TRBJ1-4; possible D gene TRBD1, 6 bases. The V and J ends lost 5 bases and 3 bases respectively, with 13 bases between them. The CDR3 extends over 15 amino acids. Per germline, CDR1 MDHEN and CDR2 SYDVKM. CDR3 sequence reads: CASSRPGHPNEKLFF. CDR3 DNA: TGTGCCAGCAGTCGACCGGGACACCCTAATGAAAAACTGTTTTTT. Based on the CDR3 plus reference TRBV28 and TRBJ1-4, the full variable domain is DVKVTQSSRYLVKRTGEKVFLECVQDMDHENMFWYRQDPGLGLRLIYFSYDVKMKEKGDIPEGYSVSREKKERFSLILESASTNQTSMYLCASSRPGHPNEKLFFGSGTQLSVL.

The chain is built from TRBV6-5 and TRBJ2-1; D not certain. The CDR3 runs 16 residues. Germline lookup yields CDR1 MNHEY and CDR2 SVGAGI. With 0 bases removed from V and 0 bases from J, the gap between germline ends came to 9 bases. The CDR3 protein is CASSYSGSGSYNEQFF. CDR3 DNA: TGTGCCAGCAGTTACTCGGGCTCTGGCTCCTACAATGAGCAGTTCTTC.